Sequencing of this TCR beta chain was carried out in a study of CD8+ T cells in alopecia areata. The CDR3 consists of 15 residues. Extraction and reverse transcription of RNA yielded cDNA as the sequencing template. Produced via immunoSEQ multiplex PCR; TCRdb's table is partial and in-frame only. The top ten hold 5% to 7% of the sample, which has 140,000 to 150,000 clones, roughly 62% seen once. The TCR sequence derives from a human donor with alopecia areata. The starting material was CD4+ T cells sorted from blood, obtained at week 0. V usage is TRBV21-1 and J usage is TRBJ2-1; the table's D call of TRBD1 was not tested on the DNA. TRBV21-1 is described as a pseudogene. CDR3 protein: CASSTRQSSYNEQFF. CDR3 nucleotide sequence: TGTGCCAGCAGCACCAGACAGAGCTCCTACAATGAGCAGTTCTTC.